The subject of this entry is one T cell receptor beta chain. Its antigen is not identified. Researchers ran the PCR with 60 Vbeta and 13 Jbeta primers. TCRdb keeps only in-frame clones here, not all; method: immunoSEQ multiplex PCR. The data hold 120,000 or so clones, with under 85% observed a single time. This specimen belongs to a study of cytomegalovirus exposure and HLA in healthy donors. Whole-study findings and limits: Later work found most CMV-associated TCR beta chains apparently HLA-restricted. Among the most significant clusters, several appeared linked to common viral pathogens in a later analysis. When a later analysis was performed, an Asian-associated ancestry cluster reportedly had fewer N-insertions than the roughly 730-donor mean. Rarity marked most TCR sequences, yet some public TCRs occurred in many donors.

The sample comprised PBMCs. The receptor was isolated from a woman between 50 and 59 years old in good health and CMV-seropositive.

CDR3: CAWSVFLFAGGYNEQYF. The CDR3 DNA reads TGTGCCTGGAGTGTCTTTCTTTTCGCGGGGGGGTATAACGAGCAGTACTTC. V and J are TRBV30 and TRBJ2-7, with 9 nucleotides matching TRBD2. The germline gives CDR1 GTSNPN, CDR2 SVGIG (reference sequence). The CDR3 sequence is 17 residues long. Trimming took 0 bases from V and 5 from J; bases not matched to a gene: 14. The full variable domain, with the rest looked up from reference TRBV30 and TRBJ2-7, is SQTIHQWPATLVQPVGSPLSLECTVEGTSNPNLYWYRQAAGRGLQLLFYSVGIGQISSEVPQNLSASRPQDRQFILSSKKLLLSDSGFYLCAWSVFLFAGGYNEQYFGPGTRLTVT.